Listed here are 9 T cell receptor beta chains from one sample, sequenced in a study of CD8+ T cells in alopecia areata. Treatment indicated: oral pan-JAK inhibitor, 5-10 mg twice daily. Sequencing templates came from extracted RNA that was reverse transcribed into cDNA. Clones were read by immunoSEQ multiplex PCR, and TCRdb kept only the in-frame ones, dropping some. The sample comprises 80,000 to 100,000 clones, around 47% of which are singletons, and around 19% rests with the top ten. The source material was CD8+ T cells sorted from blood, sampled at week 24, from a patient treated with tofacitinib. All receptors derive from a human donor with alopecia areata.

This chain joins TRBV27 and TRBJ2-7; TRBD1 might be the D (6 bases). Germline V gives CDR1 MNHEY, CDR2 SMNVEV (reference sequence). The CDR3 is 14 residues long. The V end was cut by 8 bases, the J end by 4 bases, with 18 bases between. The CDR3 DNA reads as TGTGCCAGCGCGACAGGAGGAAGTCGATACGAGCAGTACTTC. Amino acid sequence: CASATGGSRYEQYF.

The V and J genes are TRBV19 and TRBJ2-1; a possible D gene is TRBD2 (6 bases). V was shortened by 3 bases and J by 9 bases, with 12 bases between the two germline ends. Germline CDR1 reads LNHDA; CDR2 reads SQIVND (reference sequence). The CDR3 length is 13 residues. In DNA form, the CDR3 reads TGTGCCAGTAGTATTGGGGGAGGAGCTGAGCAGTTCTTC. Translated, it gives CASSIGGGAEQFF. Supplemented by reference TRBV19 and TRBJ2-1, the full variable domain reads DGGITQSPKYLFRKEGQNVTLSCEQNLNHDAMYWYRQDPGQGLRLIYYSQIVNDFQKGDIAEGYSVSREKKESFPLTVTSAQKNPTAFYLCASSIGGGAEQFFGPGTRLTVL.

This chain joins TRBV5-1 and TRBJ2-1; 7 bases are a match to TRBD2. The CDR3 totals 13 residues. Germline lookup yields CDR1 SGHRS and CDR2 YFSETQ. The V and J ends lost 7 bases and 9 bases, in that order; junction bases with no gene match: 10. CDR3 residues: CASGLQRETEQFF. The DNA for the CDR3 is TGCGCCAGCGGGCTTCAGCGGGAAACTGAGCAGTTCTTC.

The gene calls are TRBV6-4 and TRBJ2-7; 13 bases match TRBD2. The ends lost 6 bases at V and 6 bases at J; junction bases unmatched: 5. CDR1 MRHNA and CDR2 SNTAGT come from the germline V gene. CDR3 size: 14 residues. The CDR3 DNA is TGTGCCAGCAGCGAACTAGCGGGAGGGCTCGAGCAGTACTTC. Protein sequence: CASSELAGGLEQYF.

This clone came up a few times. The chain joins TRBV29-1 to TRBJ1-1; D not resolved. Germline lookup yields CDR1 SQVTM and CDR2 ANQGSEA. The CDR3 contains 13 residues. Trimming took off 7 bases at V and 4 bases at J, with 16 bases between the two ends. The CDR3 coding sequence is TGCAGCGCCCAGCTGGGTATGAGCACTGAAGCTTTCTTT. The encoded protein is CSAQLGMSTEAFF.

The rearrangement joins TRBV9 to TRBJ2-7; TRBD2 matches at 7 bases. The ends lost 0 bases at V and 4 bases at J; junction bases unmatched: 13. Germline lookup yields CDR1 SGDLS and CDR2 YYNGEE. This CDR3 comprises 17 residues. The chain's CDR3 is CASSVGAGTGTGYEQYF. DNA for the CDR3: TGTGCCAGCAGCGTAGGAGCGGGGACGGGTACGGGGTACGAGCAGTACTTC.

In its sample, this clone was seen a few times. V and J are TRBV29-1 and TRBJ2-7, with a tentative D call TRBD1 (5 bases). The CDR3 contains 13 residues. CDR1 SQVTM and CDR2 ANQGSEA come from the germline V gene. V shed 4 bases and J shed 7 bases, with 17 bases lying between them. The CDR3 DNA reads as TGCAGCGTTGTAGACAGCTCTACGCTAGAGCAGTACTTC. Translation: CSVVDSSTLEQYF.

This clone was seen a handful of times. V is TRBV29-1 and J is TRBJ2-7; 7 nucleotides agree with TRBD1. The junction had 5 bases not matched to a gene; V was cut back by 4 bases and J by 2 bases. Looked up from germline, CDR1 is SQVTM and CDR2 is ANQGSEA. The CDR3 consists of 13 residues. CDR3 protein: CSVVQGDTYEQYF. In DNA form, the CDR3 reads TGCAGCGTTGTTCAGGGGGACACCTACGAGCAGTACTTC.

This chain joins TRBV4-1 and TRBJ1-5; the D is unclear. Per germline, CDR1 MGHRA and CDR2 YSYEKL. Trimming took off 0 bases at V and 5 bases at J, with 8 bases between the two ends. This CDR3 comprises 14 residues. CDR3 sequence: CASSQDAGDQPQHF. CDR3 nucleotide sequence: TGCGCCAGCAGCCAAGATGCCGGGGATCAGCCCCAGCATTTT.